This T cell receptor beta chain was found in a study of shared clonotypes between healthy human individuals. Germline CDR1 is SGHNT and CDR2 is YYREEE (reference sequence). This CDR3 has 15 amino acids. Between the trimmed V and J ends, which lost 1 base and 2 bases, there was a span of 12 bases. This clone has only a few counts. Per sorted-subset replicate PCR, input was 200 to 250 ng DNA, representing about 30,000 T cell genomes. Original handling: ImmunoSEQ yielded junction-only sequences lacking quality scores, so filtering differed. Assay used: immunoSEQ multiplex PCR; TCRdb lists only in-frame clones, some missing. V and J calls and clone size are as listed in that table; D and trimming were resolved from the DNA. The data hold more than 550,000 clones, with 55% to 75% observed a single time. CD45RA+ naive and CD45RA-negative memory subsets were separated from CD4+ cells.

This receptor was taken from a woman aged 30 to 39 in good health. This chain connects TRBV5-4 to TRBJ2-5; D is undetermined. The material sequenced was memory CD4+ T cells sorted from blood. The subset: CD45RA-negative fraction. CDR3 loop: CASSLKLAVQETQYF. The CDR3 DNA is TGTGCCAGCAGCTTGAAACTCGCGGTTCAAGAGACCCAGTACTTC.